The rows below give T cell receptor beta chains drawn from one sample of a study of T cells in Graves' hyperthyroidism and ophthalmopathy. From the multiplex PCR reads, TCRdb called clonotypes with MiXCR, one entry per CDR3 protein. Of 450,000 to 650,000 distinct CDR3 sequences in the sample, under 20% were seen once. Sequencing was performed on blood. The receptors were sampled from a woman younger than 35 with Graves' ophthalmopathy. Both conserved end residues are part of each CDR3. The D gene is left open where the match is weak. Clone size is not always given. Where it is, it says once, few, many or a class for expanded clones.

d_call: NA
v_call: TRBV4-3
j_call: TRBJ2-7
clone_size: many
cdr3_aa: CASSRPGPTFPFSYEQYF
cdr3_nt: TGCGCCAGCAGCCGCCCGGGACCCACCTTCCCCTTCTCCTACGAGCAGTACTTC

d_call: NA
v_call: TRBV20-1
j_call: TRBJ1-3
clone_size: NA
cdr3_aa: CSASLDGRPGNTIYF
cdr3_nt: TGCAGTGCTAGCCTCGACGGGCGGCCTGGAAACACCATATATTTT

d_call: NA
v_call: TRBV12-3/TRBV12-4
j_call: TRBJ2-3
clone_size: many
cdr3_aa: CASSSYQADTQYF
cdr3_nt: TGTGCCAGCAGTTCCTACCAGGCAGATACGCAGTATTTT

d_call: NA
v_call: TRBV7-2
j_call: TRBJ1-6
clone_size: many
cdr3_aa: CASSLVEGGSSPLHF
cdr3_nt: TGTGCCAGCAGCTTAGTAGAGGGTGGGAGCTCACCCCTCCACTTT

d_call: TRBD1
v_call: TRBV6-1
j_call: TRBJ2-6
clone_size: few
cdr3_aa: CASSEGTGLGANVLTF
cdr3_nt: TGTGCCAGCAGTGAAGGGACAGGGTTGGGGGCCAACGTCCTGACTTTC

d_call: TRBD1
v_call: TRBV6-1
j_call: TRBJ1-6
clone_size: few
cdr3_aa: CASRPDRDNSPLHF
cdr3_nt: TGTGCCAGCAGACCGGACAGGGATAATTCACCCCTCCACTTT

d_call: NA
v_call: TRBV11-2
j_call: TRBJ1-2
clone_size: many
cdr3_aa: CASSLSNGDVSGYTF
cdr3_nt: TGTGCCAGCAGCTTATCTAATGGTGACGTCTCTGGCTACACCTTC

d_call: TRBD1
v_call: TRBV4-3
j_call: TRBJ2-3
clone_size: NA
cdr3_aa: CASSQNRDRVTDTQYF
cdr3_nt: TGCGCCAGCAGCCAGAACCGGGACAGGGTAACAGATACGCAGTATTTT

d_call: NA
v_call: TRBV7-2
j_call: TRBJ1-2
clone_size: few
cdr3_aa: CASSSTPLTHGYTF
cdr3_nt: TGTGCCAGCAGCTCCACCCCACTCACCCATGGCTACACCTTC

d_call: NA
v_call: TRBV28
j_call: TRBJ2-2
clone_size: NA
cdr3_aa: CASSFGRATGELFF
cdr3_nt: TGTGCCAGCAGTTTTGGAAGGGCCACCGGGGAGCTGTTTTTT

d_call: TRBD2
v_call: TRBV2
j_call: TRBJ2-1
clone_size: NA
cdr3_aa: CARRELGYNEQFF
cdr3_nt: TGTGCCAGGCGGGAGTTAGGGTACAATGAGCAGTTCTTC

d_call: NA
v_call: TRBV29-1
j_call: TRBJ1-1
clone_size: many
cdr3_aa: CSVPLIGQFEAFF
cdr3_nt: TGCAGCGTTCCTTTAATCGGGCAATTTGAAGCTTTCTTT

d_call: NA
v_call: TRBV7-9
j_call: TRBJ2-2
clone_size: NA
cdr3_aa: CASTLTGELFF
cdr3_nt: TGTGCCAGCACCCTTACCGGGGAGCTGTTTTTT

d_call: NA
v_call: TRBV19
j_call: TRBJ2-7
clone_size: few
cdr3_aa: CASSTQTKSYEQYF
cdr3_nt: TGTGCCAGTAGTACGCAAACCAAATCCTACGAGCAGTACTTC

d_call: TRBD1
v_call: TRBV5-5
j_call: TRBJ1-2
clone_size: few
cdr3_aa: CASSQAQGAVYGYTF
cdr3_nt: TGCGCCAGCAGCCAAGCACAGGGGGCTGTCTATGGCTACACCTTC

d_call: TRBD2
v_call: TRBV20-1
j_call: TRBJ2-7
clone_size: NA
cdr3_aa: CSASSSGGAGHEQYF
cdr3_nt: TGCAGTGCCTCCTCTAGCGGGGGGGCCGGCCACGAGCAGTACTTC

d_call: NA
v_call: TRBV4-3
j_call: TRBJ1-5
clone_size: few
cdr3_aa: CASSHHHWESNQPQHF
cdr3_nt: TGCGCCAGCAGCCACCACCACTGGGAGAGCAATCAGCCCCAGCATTTT

d_call: TRBD2
v_call: TRBV14
j_call: TRBJ2-2
clone_size: NA
cdr3_aa: CASSQDNLAGGLYTGELFF
cdr3_nt: TGTGCCAGCAGCCAAGATAACCTAGCGGGAGGGTTGTACACCGGGGAGCTGTTTTTT

d_call: NA
v_call: TRBV6-1
j_call: TRBJ1-5
clone_size: NA
cdr3_aa: CASSDGQPQHF
cdr3_nt: TGTGCCAGCAGCGACGGTCAGCCCCAGCATTTT

d_call: NA
v_call: TRBV5-1
j_call: TRBJ2-7
clone_size: many
cdr3_aa: CASSLEPYEQYF
cdr3_nt: TGCGCCAGCAGTCTGGAGCCCTACGAGCAGTACTTC

d_call: NA
v_call: TRBV28
j_call: TRBJ2-7
clone_size: many
cdr3_aa: CASSSSDPIQSYEQYF
cdr3_nt: TGTGCCAGCAGTTCCTCCGACCCCATTCAATCCTACGAGCAGTACTTC

d_call: NA
v_call: TRBV2
j_call: TRBJ1-5
clone_size: few
cdr3_aa: CASSEAGRRISNQPQHF
cdr3_nt: TGTGCCAGCAGTGAAGCGGGACGGAGGATTAGCAATCAGCCCCAGCATTTT

d_call: NA
v_call: TRBV28
j_call: TRBJ1-6
clone_size: many
cdr3_aa: CASSLRGLGDSPLHF
cdr3_nt: TGTGCCAGCAGTTTAAGGGGCTTAGGGGATTCACCCCTCCACTTT

d_call: TRBD2
v_call: TRBV29-1
j_call: TRBJ2-2
clone_size: once
cdr3_aa: CSVEGGSSIAGELFF
cdr3_nt: TGCAGCGTTGAAGGCGGGAGTAGTATCGCCGGGGAGCTGTTTTTT

d_call: NA
v_call: TRBV25-1
j_call: TRBJ1-2
clone_size: NA
cdr3_aa: CASSERGGPYGYTF
cdr3_nt: TGTGCCAGCAGTGAACGGGGGGGGCCCTATGGCTACACCTTC

d_call: NA
v_call: TRBV6-2/TRBV6-3
j_call: TRBJ2-1
clone_size: many
cdr3_aa: CASSYKRLVYNEQFF
cdr3_nt: TGTGCCAGCAGTTACAAGAGACTAGTGTACAATGAGCAGTTCTTC

d_call: TRBD1
v_call: TRBV3-1
j_call: TRBJ2-6
clone_size: NA
cdr3_aa: CASSPGGVSGANVLTF
cdr3_nt: TGTGCCAGCAGCCCAGGGGGCGTCTCTGGGGCCAACGTCCTGACTTTC

d_call: TRBD1
v_call: TRBV3-1
j_call: TRBJ2-5
clone_size: NA
cdr3_aa: CASSQSSGGAFQETQYF
cdr3_nt: TGTGCCAGCAGCCAGAGCTCAGGGGGCGCTTTCCAAGAGACCCAGTACTTC

d_call: NA
v_call: TRBV11-2
j_call: TRBJ2-3
clone_size: NA
cdr3_aa: CASSQEIGGSSTDTQYF
cdr3_nt: TGTGCCAGCAGCCAAGAGATCGGCGGCTCTAGCACAGATACGCAGTATTTT

d_call: TRBD2
v_call: TRBV27
j_call: TRBJ2-7
clone_size: few
cdr3_aa: CASSITSGNEQYF
cdr3_nt: TGTGCCAGCAGTATAACTAGCGGAAACGAGCAGTACTTC

d_call: NA
v_call: TRBV2
j_call: TRBJ2-7
clone_size: NA
cdr3_aa: CASAWDATYEQYF
cdr3_nt: TGTGCCAGCGCCTGGGACGCTACCTACGAGCAGTACTTC

d_call: NA
v_call: TRBV4-1
j_call: TRBJ1-1
clone_size: few
cdr3_aa: CASSQDRRPNTEAFF
cdr3_nt: TGCGCCAGCAGCCAAGACCGGCGACCGAACACTGAAGCTTTCTTT

d_call: NA
v_call: TRBV28
j_call: TRBJ1-1
clone_size: few
cdr3_aa: CASSLLGERNTEAFF
cdr3_nt: TGTGCCAGCAGTTTATTGGGGGAGAGGAACACTGAAGCTTTCTTT

d_call: NA
v_call: TRBV28
j_call: TRBJ2-5
clone_size: many
cdr3_aa: CASSLEGRETQYF
cdr3_nt: TGTGCCAGCAGTTTAGAGGGTCGGGAGACCCAGTACTTC

d_call: NA
v_call: TRBV5-6
j_call: TRBJ2-7
clone_size: NA
cdr3_aa: CASSLHSTYEQYF
cdr3_nt: TGTGCCAGCAGCTTGCACAGCACCTACGAGCAGTACTTC

d_call: NA
v_call: TRBV15
j_call: TRBJ2-1
clone_size: few
cdr3_aa: CATSRGTSYNEQFF
cdr3_nt: TGTGCCACCAGCAGAGGGACGTCCTACAATGAGCAGTTCTTC

d_call: NA
v_call: TRBV11-2
j_call: TRBJ2-7
clone_size: NA
cdr3_aa: CASSLWANYEQYF
cdr3_nt: TGTGCCAGCAGCTTATGGGCCAACTACGAGCAGTACTTC

d_call: NA
v_call: TRBV20-1
j_call: TRBJ1-2
clone_size: NA
cdr3_aa: CSASNQEGGYTF
cdr3_nt: TGCAGTGCTAGCAACCAGGAGGGGGGCTACACCTTC

d_call: NA
v_call: TRBV5-4
j_call: TRBJ1-1
clone_size: many
cdr3_aa: CASSPPGDLNTEAFF
cdr3_nt: TGTGCCAGCAGCCCCCCCGGGGACCTGAACACTGAAGCTTTCTTT

d_call: NA
v_call: TRBV13
j_call: TRBJ2-5
clone_size: once
cdr3_aa: CASSDRSLEGPQETQYF
cdr3_nt: TGTGCCAGCAGCGACCGAAGCCTCGAGGGGCCCCAAGAGACCCAGTACTTC

d_call: NA
v_call: TRBV7-9
j_call: TRBJ2-5
clone_size: few
cdr3_aa: CASSLVGGVAETQYF
cdr3_nt: TGTGCCAGCAGCTTAGTGGGGGGAGTCGCAGAGACCCAGTACTTC

d_call: TRBD1
v_call: TRBV15
j_call: TRBJ2-7
clone_size: few
cdr3_aa: CATSGPGQGYYEQYF
cdr3_nt: TGTGCCACCAGCGGGCCGGGACAGGGATATTACGAGCAGTACTTC

d_call: TRBD2
v_call: TRBV11-3
j_call: TRBJ2-1
clone_size: many
cdr3_aa: CASSLDPHGGANYNEQFF
cdr3_nt: TGTGCCAGCAGCTTAGATCCCCACGGGGGGGCGAATTACAATGAGCAGTTCTTC

d_call: TRBD1
v_call: TRBV7-4
j_call: TRBJ2-2
clone_size: many
cdr3_aa: CASSPMTGETGELFF
cdr3_nt: TGTGCCAGCAGCCCCATGACAGGGGAAACCGGGGAGCTGTTTTTT